A selection of T cell receptor beta chains follows, all from one sample in a study of brain T cells in children with intractable seizures. Profiled with immunoSEQ multiplex PCR; TCRdb holds only in-frame clones, not every one. The data contain roughly 110,000 clones, 85% to 95% of them seen just once; the ten biggest clones take up more than 3%. The sample was peripheral blood, taken at surgery. These receptors were obtained from a boy under two years old with hemimegalencephaly and intractable seizures. The CDR3 runs from the conserved cysteine through the conserved F or W. The D gene is left open where the match is weak. Expanded clones get a size class; other rows say once, few or many, or leave the size out.

clone_size d_call j_call v_call cdr3_nt cdr3_aa
- - TRBJ1-5 TRBV27 TGTGCCAGCAGTTTTACCGGGGCACGGATCAATCAGCCCCAGCATTTT CASSFTGARINQPQHF
- - TRBJ2-7 TRBV6-5 TGTGCCAGCAGTTACTCCGAGGTTCCGCTGTACGAGCAGTACTTC CASSYSEVPLYEQYF
- TRBD2 TRBJ2-7 TRBV4-2 TGTGCCAGCAGCCAACCCAGCCAGACGGGACTAGCCTACGAGCAGTACTTC CASSQPSQTGLAYEQYF
once TRBD2 TRBJ2-1 TRBV28 TGTGCCAGCAGTGCCTTATTAGCGGGAGATCACCATGAGCAGTTCTTC CASSALLAGDHHEQFF
- - TRBJ1-2 TRBV21-1 TGTGCCAGCATTGAGCAGGCGGAGGGCTACACCTTC CASIEQAEGYTF
- - TRBJ2-7 TRBV11-2 TGTGCCAGCAGCCCAAGACTGGCCTCCTACGAGCAGTACTTC CASSPRLASYEQYF
- - TRBJ2-4 TRBV7-2 TGTGCCAGCAGCTTAGGACGGGACTTAGCCAAAAACATTCAGTACTTC CASSLGRDLAKNIQYF
- - TRBJ1-1 TRBV15 TGTGCCACCAGCAGAGATCAGGGGAAGAACACTGAAGCTTTCTTT CATSRDQGKNTEAFF
- - TRBJ1-1 TRBV28 TGTGCCAGCAGTTCGGGGGCCATGAACACTGAAGCTTTCTTT CASSSGAMNTEAFF
- - TRBJ1-3 TRBV6-1 TGTGCCAGCAGTGAAAGGGCAGGGTACGGAAACACCATATATTTT CASSERAGYGNTIYF
- - TRBJ2-1 TRBV5-4 TGTGCCAGCAGCTGGGGAACACTAGGAAAGAGTGAGCAGTTCTTC CASSWGTLGKSEQFF
- TRBD2 TRBJ2-1 TRBV2 TGTGCCAGCAGCCGACTAGCCGGCTCCTACAATGAGCAGTTCTTC CASSRLAGSYNEQFF
once - TRBJ2-7 TRBV21-1 TGTGCCAGCAGCATTAAGACAGGGGGGTACGAGCAGTACTTC CASSIKTGGYEQYF
- - TRBJ2-7 TRBV7-6 TGTGCCAGCAGCTTCGATTACGAGCAGTACTTC CASSFDYEQYF
- TRBD2 TRBJ2-3 TRBV3-1/TRBV3-2 TGTGCCAGCAGCCAGGGAGGGCCCACAGATACGCAGTATTTT CASSQGGPTDTQYF
- - TRBJ1-3 TRBV27 TGTGCCAGCAGTTTAAGTTTCCCACCTGGAAACACCATATATTTT CASSLSFPPGNTIYF
- - TRBJ1-5 TRBV28 TGTGCCAGCAGTTTATTTACGCGTGCGATGCATTTT CASSLFTRAMHF
- - TRBJ2-3 TRBV4-2 TGTGCCAGCAGCCAAGATGCACAGGGTACAGATACGCAGTATTTT CASSQDAQGTDTQYF
once - TRBJ1-1 TRBV19 TGTGCCAGTCGGCTGAACACTGAAGCTTTCTTT CASRLNTEAFF
- TRBD2 TRBJ2-2 TRBV3-1/TRBV3-2 TGTGCCAGCAGCCAACTAGCGGGAGGCCACGGGGAGCTGTTTTTT CASSQLAGGHGELFF
once - TRBJ2-7 TRBV28 TGTGCCAGCACCTACGGGCCCGGCGAGCAGTACTTC CASTYGPGEQYF
- - TRBJ1-3 TRBV9 TGTGCCAGCAGCGACTACCAAAGCTCTGGAAACACCATATATTTT CASSDYQSSGNTIYF
- - TRBJ2-7 TRBV2 TGTGCCAGCATTCCTTACCCGGGGGCCTACGAGCAGTACTTC CASIPYPGAYEQYF
- TRBD2 TRBJ2-3 TRBV7-3 TGTGCCAGCAGCTTATCCGCGGGAGGGGTCACAGATACGCAGTATTTT CASSLSAGGVTDTQYF
- TRBD1 TRBJ2-5 TRBV6-5 TGTGCCAGCAGTCCCCGGGACAGGGGGTTTGAGACCCAGTACTTC CASSPRDRGFETQYF
- - TRBJ2-1 TRBV7-7 TGTGCCAGCAGCTTAAATATAGAGAGAGGCAATGAGCAGTTCTTC CASSLNIERGNEQFF
- TRBD2 TRBJ2-7 TRBV19 TGTGCCAGTAGCGGGAGGTCCTACGAGCAGTACTTC CASSGRSYEQYF
- TRBD2 TRBJ2-7 TRBV10-3 TGTGCCATCAGTGAGTCGACACCGGGGGGTAGCTCCTACGAGCAGTACTTC CAISESTPGGSSYEQYF